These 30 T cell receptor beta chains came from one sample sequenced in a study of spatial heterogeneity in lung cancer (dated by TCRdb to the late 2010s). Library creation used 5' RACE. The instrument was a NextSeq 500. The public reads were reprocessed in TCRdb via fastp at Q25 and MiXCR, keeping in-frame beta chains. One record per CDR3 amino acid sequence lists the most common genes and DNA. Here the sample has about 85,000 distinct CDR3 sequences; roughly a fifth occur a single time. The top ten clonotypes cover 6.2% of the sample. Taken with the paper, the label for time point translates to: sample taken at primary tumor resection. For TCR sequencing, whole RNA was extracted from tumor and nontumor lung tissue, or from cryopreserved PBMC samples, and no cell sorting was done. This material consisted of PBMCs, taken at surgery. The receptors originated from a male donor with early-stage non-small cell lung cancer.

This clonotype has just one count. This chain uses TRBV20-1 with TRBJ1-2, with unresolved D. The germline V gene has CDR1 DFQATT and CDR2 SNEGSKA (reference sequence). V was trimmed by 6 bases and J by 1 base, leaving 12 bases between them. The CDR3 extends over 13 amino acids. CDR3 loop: CSANLQNNYGYTF. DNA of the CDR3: TGCAGTGCCAACCTCCAGAATAACTATGGCTACACCTTC.

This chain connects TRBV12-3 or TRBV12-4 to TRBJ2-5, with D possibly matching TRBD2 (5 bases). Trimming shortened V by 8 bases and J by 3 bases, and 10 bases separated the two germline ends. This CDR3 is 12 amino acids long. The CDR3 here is CASARDEETQYF. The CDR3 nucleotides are TGTGCCAGCGCGAGGGATGAAGAGACCCAGTACTTC.

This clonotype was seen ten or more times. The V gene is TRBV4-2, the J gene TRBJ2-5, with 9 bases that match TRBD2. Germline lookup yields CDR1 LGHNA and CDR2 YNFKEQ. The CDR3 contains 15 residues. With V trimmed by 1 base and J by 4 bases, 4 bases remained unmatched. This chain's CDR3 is CASSQGGGRGETQYF. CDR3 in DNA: TGTGCCAGCAGCCAAGGAGGCGGGAGGGGAGAGACCCAGTACTTC.

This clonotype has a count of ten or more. CDR3 loop: CASSPDRVSYEQYF. DNA for the CDR3: TGCGCCAGCAGCCCAGACAGGGTATCCTACGAGCAGTACTTC. The V and J genes are TRBV5-1 and TRBJ2-7, with 7 bases identical to TRBD1. V trimming: 4 bases; J trimming: 1 base; junction bases outside the gene matches: 5. Germline CDR1 is SGHRS and CDR2 is YFSETQ. The CDR3 runs 14 residues.

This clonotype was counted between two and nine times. CDR3 protein: CASSPLFGEFAYEQYF. The CDR3 nucleotides read TGTGCCAGCAGCCCGTTATTCGGGGAATTTGCCTACGAGCAGTACTTC. The rearrangement uses TRBV7-6 and TRBJ2-7; D may be TRBD2 (5 bases). CDR3 length: 16 amino acids. CDR1 and CDR2 (germline): SGHVS, FNYEAQ. Between the trimmed V and J ends, which lost 5 bases and 2 bases, there was a span of 19 bases. The full variable domain, rest sourced from reference TRBV7-6 and TRBJ2-7, is GAGVSQSPRYKVTKRGQDVALRCDPISGHVSLYWYRQALGQGPEFLTYFNYEAQQDKSGLPNDRFSAERPEGSISTLTIQRTEQRDSAMYRCASSPLFGEFAYEQYFGPGTRLTVT.

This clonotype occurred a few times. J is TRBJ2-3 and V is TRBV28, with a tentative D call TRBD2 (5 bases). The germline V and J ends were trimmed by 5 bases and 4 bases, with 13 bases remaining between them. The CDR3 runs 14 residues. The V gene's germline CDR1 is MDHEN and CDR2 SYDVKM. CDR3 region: CASSPGPSPDTQYF. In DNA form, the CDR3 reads TGTGCCAGCAGTCCCGGGCCTAGCCCAGATACGCAGTATTTT.

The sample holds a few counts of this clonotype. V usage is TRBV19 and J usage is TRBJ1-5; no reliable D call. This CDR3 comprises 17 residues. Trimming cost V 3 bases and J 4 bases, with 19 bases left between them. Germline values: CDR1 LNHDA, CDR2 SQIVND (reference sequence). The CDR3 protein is CASSIPAWTLENQPQHF. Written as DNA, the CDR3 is TGTGCCAGTAGTATCCCCGCGTGGACGCTGGAGAATCAGCCCCAGCATTTT. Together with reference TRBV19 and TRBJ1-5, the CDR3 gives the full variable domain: DGGITQSPKYLFRKEGQNVTLSCEQNLNHDAMYWYRQDPGQGLRLIYYSQIVNDFQKGDIAEGYSVSREKKESFPLTVTSAQKNPTAFYLCASSIPAWTLENQPQHFGDGTRLSIL.

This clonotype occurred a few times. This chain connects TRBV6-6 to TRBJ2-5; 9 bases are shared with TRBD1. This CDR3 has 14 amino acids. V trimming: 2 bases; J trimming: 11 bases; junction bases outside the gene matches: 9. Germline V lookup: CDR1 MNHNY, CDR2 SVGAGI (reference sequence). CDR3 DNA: TGTGCCAGCAGTTACCCCGGGACAGGGAGAAAACAGTACTTC. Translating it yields CASSYPGTGRKQYF.

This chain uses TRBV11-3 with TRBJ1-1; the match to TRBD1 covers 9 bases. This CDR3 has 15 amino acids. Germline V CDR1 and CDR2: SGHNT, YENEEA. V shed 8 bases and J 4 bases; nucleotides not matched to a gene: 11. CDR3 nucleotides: TGTGCCAGCCTTACCAGGGGACAGGGTGGCACTGAAGCTTTCTTT. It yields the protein CASLTRGQGGTEAFF.

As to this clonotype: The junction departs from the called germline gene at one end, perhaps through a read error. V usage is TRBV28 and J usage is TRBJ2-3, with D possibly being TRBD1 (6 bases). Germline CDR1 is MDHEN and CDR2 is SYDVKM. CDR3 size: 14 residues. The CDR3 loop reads CASSLGQRTDTQYF. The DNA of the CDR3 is TGTGCCAGCAGTCTTGGACAGCGCACGGATACGCAGTATTTT. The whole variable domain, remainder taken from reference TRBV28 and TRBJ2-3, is DVKVTQSSRYLVKRTGEKVFLECVQDMDHENMFWYRQDPGLGLRLIYFSYDVKMKEKGDIPEGYSVSREKKERFSLILESASTNQTSMYLCASSLGQRTDTQYFGPGTRLTVL.

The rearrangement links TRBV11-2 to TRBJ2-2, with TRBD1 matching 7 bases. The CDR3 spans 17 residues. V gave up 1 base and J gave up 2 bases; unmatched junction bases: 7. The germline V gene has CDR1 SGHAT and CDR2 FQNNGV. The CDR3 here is CASSLGDSSRNTGELFF. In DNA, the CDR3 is TGTGCCAGCAGCTTAGGGGACAGCAGCCGAAACACCGGGGAGCTGTTTTTT.

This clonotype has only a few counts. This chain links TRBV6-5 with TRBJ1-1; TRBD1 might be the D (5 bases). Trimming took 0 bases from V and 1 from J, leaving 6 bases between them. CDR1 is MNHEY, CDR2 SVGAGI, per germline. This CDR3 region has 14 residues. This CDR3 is CASSYSQGNTEAFF. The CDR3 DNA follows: TGTGCCAGCAGTTACTCTCAGGGGAACACTGAAGCTTTCTTT.

CDR3 DNA sequence: TGTGCCAGCAGCTTACCTAGCGGTCAAGAGACCCAGTACTTC. This codes for CASSLPSGQETQYF. This chain connects TRBV5-4 to TRBJ2-5, with 7 bases that match TRBD2. The CDR3 totals 14 residues. Germline assignment: CDR1 SGHNT and CDR2 YYREEE (reference sequence). V was clipped by 2 bases and J by 2 bases; unmatched bases: 3.

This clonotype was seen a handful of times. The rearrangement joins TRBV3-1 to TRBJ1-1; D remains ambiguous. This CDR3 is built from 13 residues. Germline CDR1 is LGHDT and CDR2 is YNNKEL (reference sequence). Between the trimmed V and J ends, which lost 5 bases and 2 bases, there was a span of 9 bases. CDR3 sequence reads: CASSIEKNTEAFF. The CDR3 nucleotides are TGTGCCAGCAGCATAGAGAAAAACACTGAAGCTTTCTTT.

CDR3 protein: CASTPLAGVFETQYF. For the CDR3, the DNA is TGTGCCAGCACACCACTAGCGGGAGTCTTTGAGACCCAGTACTTC. The chain has TRBV27 and TRBJ2-5, with TRBD2 identical over 11 bases. Germline trimming cut 7 bases from V and 5 bases from J; bases unmatched to any gene: 9. Germline CDR1 MNHEY, CDR2 SMNVEV (reference sequence). The CDR3 runs to 15 residues.

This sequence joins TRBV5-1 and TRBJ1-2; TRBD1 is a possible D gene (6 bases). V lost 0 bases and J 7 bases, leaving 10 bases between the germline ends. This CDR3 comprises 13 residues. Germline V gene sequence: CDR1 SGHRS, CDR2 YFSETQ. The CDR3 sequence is CASSLEGDPGYTF. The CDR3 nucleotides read TGCGCCAGCAGCTTGGAGGGGGACCCTGGCTACACCTTC.

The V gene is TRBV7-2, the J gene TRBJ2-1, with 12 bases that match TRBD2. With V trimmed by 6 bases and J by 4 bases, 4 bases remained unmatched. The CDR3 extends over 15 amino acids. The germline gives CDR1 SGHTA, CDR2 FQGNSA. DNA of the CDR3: TGTGCCAGCAGGGAGACTAGCGGGAGTTACAATGAGCAGTTCTTC. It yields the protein CASRETSGSYNEQFF.

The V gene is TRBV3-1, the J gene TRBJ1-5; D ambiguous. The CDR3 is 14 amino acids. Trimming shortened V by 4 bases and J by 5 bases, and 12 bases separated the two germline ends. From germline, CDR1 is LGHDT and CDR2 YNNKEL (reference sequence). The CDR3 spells CASSLSNGDQPQHF. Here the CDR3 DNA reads TGTGCCAGCAGCCTCTCTAACGGAGATCAGCCCCAGCATTTT.

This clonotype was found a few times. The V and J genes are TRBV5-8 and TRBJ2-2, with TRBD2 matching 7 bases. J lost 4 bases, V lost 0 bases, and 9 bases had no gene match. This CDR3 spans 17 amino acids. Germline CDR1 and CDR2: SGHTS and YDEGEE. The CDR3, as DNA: TGTGCCAGCAGCTTGGGGCGGGGGTCAACCACCACCGGGGAGCTGTTTTTT. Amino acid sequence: CASSLGRGSTTTGELFF.

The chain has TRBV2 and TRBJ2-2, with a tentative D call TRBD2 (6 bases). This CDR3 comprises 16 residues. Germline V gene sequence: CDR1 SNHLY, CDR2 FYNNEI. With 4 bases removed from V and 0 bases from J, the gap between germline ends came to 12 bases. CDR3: CASSALGGTNTGELFF. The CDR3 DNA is TGTGCCAGCAGTGCCCTCGGCGGGACGAACACCGGGGAGCTGTTTTTT.

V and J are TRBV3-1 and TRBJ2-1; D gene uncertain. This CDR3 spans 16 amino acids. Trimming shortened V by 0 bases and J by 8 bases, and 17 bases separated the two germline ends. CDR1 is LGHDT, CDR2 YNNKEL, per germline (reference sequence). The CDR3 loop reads CASSQDGQILDYEQFF. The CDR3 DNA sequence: TGTGCCAGCAGCCAAGATGGGCAGATACTTGACTATGAGCAGTTCTTC.

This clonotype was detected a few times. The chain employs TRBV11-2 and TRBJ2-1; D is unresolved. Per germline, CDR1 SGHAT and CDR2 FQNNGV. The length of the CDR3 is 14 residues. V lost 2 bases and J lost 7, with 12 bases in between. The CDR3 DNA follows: TGTGCCAGCAGCTTAAATACCCGGCCAAATGAGCAGTTCTTC. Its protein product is CASSLNTRPNEQFF.

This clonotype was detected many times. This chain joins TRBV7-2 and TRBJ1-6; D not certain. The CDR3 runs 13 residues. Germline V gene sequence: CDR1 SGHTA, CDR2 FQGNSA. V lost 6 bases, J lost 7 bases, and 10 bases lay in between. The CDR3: CASRSDGNSPLHF. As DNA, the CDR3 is TGTGCCAGCAGGTCCGACGGCAATTCACCCCTCCACTTT.

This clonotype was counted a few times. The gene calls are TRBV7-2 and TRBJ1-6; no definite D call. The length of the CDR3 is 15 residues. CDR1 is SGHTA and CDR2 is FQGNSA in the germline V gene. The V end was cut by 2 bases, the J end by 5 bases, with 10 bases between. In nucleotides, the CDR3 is TGTGCCAGCAGCTTATCGGCCACGAATAATTCACCCCTCCACTTT. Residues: CASSLSATNNSPLHF.

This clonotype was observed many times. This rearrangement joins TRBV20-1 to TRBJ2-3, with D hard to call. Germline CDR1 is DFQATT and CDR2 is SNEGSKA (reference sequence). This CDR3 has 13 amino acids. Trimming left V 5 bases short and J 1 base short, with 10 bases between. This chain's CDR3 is CSAGPDGTDTQYF. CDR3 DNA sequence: TGCAGTGCTGGACCCGACGGCACAGATACGCAGTATTTT.

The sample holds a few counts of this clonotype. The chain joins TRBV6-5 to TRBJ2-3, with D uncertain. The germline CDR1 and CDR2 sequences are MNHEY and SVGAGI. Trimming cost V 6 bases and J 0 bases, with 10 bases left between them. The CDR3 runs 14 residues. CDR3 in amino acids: CASSPTGSTDTQYF. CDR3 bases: TGTGCCAGCAGCCCGACTGGGAGCACAGATACGCAGTATTTT.

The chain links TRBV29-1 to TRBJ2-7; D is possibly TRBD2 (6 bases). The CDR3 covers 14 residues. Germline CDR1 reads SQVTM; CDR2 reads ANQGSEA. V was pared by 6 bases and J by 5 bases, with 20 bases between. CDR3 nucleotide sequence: TGCAGCGTGGCGGGGATCCCAAAGTCGGACGAGCAGTACTTC. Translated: CSVAGIPKSDEQYF.

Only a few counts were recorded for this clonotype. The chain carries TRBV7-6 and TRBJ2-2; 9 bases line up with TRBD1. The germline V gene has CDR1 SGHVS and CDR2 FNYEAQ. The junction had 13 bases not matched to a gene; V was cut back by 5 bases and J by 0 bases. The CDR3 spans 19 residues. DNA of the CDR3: TGTGCCAGCAGCCGCAGGGGCGGACAGGGGTGGTCGAACACCGGGGAGCTGTTTTTT. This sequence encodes CASSRRGGQGWSNTGELFF.

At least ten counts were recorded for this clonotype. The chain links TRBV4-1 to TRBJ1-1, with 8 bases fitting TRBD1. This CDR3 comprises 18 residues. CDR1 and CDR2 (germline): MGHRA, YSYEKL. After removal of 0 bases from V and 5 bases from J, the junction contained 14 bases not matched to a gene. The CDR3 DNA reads TGCGCCAGCAGCCAAGAATCCGGACAGGGACCCCTCCGGACTGAAGCTTTCTTT. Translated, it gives CASSQESGQGPLRTEAFF.

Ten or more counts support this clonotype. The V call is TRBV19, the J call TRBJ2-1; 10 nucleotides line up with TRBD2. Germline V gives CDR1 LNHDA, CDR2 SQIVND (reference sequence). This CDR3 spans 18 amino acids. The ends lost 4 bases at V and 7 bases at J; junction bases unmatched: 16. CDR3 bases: TGTGCCAGTAGTACCTACGGGGTAGCGGGAGGAGGAAGAAATGAGCAGTTCTTC. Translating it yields CASSTYGVAGGGRNEQFF.